This T cell receptor beta chain emerged from a study of shared clonotypes between healthy human individuals. Looking at the study overall: Those who served as donors were a couple of women and a few men between the ages of 18 and 49. Study-level results: Richness estimates generally favored naive over memory subsets.

For this clone: Its target is unknown.

The data were produced by immunoSEQ multiplex PCR, yet TCRdb's version contains in-frame clones alone and is incomplete. Of 2 million to 2.5 million clones detected, just over 90% appear once; the ten largest clones hold 0.39%. Every donor was a Caucasian adult from Nashville, Tennessee. CDR3 length: 14 amino acids. V dropped 4 bases and J dropped 4 bases, with 14 bases sitting between them. Germline V gene lookup returns CDR1 GTSNPN and CDR2 SVGIG (reference sequence). Sequences were obtained from naive CD4+ T cells from PBMCs. Subset described: CD45RA+ positively selected. This clonotype originated in a man younger than 30 in good health. Some clones in this sample may be carry-over from other donors' samples. This chain links TRBV30 with TRBJ1-5, with D perhaps TRBD1 (5 bases). The CDR3 DNA follows: TGTGCCTGGAAGCACGACAGTGAAAATCAGCCCCAGCATTTT. Translating gives CAWKHDSENQPQHF.